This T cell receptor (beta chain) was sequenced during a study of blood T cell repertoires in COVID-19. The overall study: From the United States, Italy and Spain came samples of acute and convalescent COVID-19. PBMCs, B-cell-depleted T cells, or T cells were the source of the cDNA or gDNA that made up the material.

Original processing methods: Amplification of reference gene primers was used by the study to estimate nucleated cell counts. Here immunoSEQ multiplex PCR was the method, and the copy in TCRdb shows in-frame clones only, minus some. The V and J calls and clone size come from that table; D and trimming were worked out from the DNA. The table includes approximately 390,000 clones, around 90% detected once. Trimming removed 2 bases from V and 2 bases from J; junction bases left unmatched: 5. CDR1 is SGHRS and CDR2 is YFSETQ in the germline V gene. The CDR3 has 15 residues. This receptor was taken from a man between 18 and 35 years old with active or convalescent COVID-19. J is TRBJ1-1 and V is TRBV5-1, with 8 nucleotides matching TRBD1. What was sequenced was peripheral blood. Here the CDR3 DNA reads TGCGCCAGCAGCTTAGACAGGGGATATAACACTGAAGCTTTCTTT. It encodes CASSLDRGYNTEAFF.